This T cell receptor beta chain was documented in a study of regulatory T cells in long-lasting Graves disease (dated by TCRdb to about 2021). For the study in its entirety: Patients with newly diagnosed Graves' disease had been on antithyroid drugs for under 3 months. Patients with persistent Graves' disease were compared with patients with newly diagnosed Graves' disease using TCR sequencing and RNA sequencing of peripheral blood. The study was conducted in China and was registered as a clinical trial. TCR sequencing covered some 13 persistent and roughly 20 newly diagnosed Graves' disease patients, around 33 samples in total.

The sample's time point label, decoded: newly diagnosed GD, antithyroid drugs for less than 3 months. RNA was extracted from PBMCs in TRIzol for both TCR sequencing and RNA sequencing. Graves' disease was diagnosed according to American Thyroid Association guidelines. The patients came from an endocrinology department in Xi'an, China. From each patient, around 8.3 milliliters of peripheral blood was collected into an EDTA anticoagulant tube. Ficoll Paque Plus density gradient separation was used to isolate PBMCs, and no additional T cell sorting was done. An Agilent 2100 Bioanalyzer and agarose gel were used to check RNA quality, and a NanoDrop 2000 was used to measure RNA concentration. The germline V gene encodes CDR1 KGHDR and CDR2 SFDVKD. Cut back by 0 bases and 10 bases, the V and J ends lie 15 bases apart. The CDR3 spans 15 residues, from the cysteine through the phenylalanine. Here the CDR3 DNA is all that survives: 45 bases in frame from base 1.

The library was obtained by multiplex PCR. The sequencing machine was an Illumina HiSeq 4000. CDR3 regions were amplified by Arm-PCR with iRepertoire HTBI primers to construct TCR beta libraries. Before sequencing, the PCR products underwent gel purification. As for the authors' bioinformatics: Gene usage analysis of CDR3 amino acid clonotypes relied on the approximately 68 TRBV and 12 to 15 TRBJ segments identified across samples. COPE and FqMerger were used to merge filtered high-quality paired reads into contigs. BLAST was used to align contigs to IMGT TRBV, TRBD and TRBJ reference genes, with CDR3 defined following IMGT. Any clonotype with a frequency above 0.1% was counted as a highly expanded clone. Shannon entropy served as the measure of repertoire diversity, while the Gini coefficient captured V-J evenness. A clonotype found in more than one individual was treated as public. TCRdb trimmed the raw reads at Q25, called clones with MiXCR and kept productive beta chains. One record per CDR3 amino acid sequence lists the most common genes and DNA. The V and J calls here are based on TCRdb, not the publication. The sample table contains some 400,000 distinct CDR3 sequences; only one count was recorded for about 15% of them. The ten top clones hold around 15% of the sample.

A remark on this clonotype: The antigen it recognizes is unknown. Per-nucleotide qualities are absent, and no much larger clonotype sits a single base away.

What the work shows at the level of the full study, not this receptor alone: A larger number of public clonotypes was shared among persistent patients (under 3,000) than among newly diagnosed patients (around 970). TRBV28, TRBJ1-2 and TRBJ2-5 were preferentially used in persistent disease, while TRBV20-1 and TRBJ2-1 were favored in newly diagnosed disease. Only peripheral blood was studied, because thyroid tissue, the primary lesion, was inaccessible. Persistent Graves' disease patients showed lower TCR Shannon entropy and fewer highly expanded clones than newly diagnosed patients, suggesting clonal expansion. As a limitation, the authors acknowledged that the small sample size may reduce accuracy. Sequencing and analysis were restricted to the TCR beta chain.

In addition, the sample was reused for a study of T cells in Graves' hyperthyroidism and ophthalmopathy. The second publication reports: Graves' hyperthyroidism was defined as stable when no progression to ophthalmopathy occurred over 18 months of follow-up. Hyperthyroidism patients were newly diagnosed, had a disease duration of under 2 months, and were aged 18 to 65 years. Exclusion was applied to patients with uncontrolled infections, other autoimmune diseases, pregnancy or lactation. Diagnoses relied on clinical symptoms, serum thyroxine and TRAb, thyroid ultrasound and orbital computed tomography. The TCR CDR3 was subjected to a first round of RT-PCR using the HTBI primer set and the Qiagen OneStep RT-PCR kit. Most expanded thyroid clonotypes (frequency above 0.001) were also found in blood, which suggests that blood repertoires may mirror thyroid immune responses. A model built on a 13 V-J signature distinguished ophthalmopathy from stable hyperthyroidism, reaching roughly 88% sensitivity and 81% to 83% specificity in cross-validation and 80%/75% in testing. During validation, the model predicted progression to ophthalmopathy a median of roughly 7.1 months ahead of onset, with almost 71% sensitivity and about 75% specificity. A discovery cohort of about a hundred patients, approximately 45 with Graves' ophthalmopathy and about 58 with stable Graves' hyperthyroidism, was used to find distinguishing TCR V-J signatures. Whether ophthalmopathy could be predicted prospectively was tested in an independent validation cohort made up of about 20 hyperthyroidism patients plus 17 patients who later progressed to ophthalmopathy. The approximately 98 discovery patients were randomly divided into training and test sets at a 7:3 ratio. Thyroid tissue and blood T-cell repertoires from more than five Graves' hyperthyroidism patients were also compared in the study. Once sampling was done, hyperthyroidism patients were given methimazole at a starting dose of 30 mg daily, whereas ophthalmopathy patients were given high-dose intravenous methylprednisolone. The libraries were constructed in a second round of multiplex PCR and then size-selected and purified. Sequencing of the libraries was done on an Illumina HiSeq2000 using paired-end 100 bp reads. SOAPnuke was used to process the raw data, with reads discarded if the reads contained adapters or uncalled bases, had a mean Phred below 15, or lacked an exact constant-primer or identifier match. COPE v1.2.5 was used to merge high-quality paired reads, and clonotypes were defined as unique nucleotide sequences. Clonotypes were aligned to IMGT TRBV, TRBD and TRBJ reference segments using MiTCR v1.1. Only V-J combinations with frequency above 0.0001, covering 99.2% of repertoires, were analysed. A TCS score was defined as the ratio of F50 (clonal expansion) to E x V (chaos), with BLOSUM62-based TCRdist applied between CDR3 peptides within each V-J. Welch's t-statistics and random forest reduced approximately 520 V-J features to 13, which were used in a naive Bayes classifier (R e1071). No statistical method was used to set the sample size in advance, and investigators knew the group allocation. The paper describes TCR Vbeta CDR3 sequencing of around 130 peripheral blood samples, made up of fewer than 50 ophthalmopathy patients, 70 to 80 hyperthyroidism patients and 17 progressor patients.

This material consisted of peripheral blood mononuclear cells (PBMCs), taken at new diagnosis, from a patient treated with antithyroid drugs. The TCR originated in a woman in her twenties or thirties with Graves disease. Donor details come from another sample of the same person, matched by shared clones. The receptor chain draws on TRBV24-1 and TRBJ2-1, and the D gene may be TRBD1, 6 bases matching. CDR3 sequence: CATSDLRGIEQEQFF. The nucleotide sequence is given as TGTGCCACCAGTGATTTGAGGGGGATCGAACAAGAGCAGTTCTTC.